These 30 T cell receptor beta chains were all obtained from the same sample, sequenced in a study of cytomegalovirus exposure and HLA in healthy donors. It was with 60 Vbeta and 13 Jbeta primers that the PCR ran. The data were produced by immunoSEQ multiplex PCR, yet TCRdb's version contains in-frame clones alone and is incomplete. Altogether around 150,000 clones are present, roughly 80% being singletons, with the ten largest covering approximately 3.7%. Sequencing used PBMCs. The receptor source for this set is a man under 40 in good health and CMV-seropositive.

This clone occurred a few times. The chain carries TRBV6-5 and TRBJ2-3; possibly TRBD2 for D (5 bases). Trimming cost V 4 bases and J 1 base, with 15 bases left between them. CDR3 size: 16 residues. Germline CDR1 reads MNHEY; CDR2 reads SVGAGI. Written as DNA, the CDR3 is TGTGCCAGCAGTTCCCCAACTAGGGCGGGCACAGATACGCAGTATTTT. It translates to CASSSPTRAGTDTQYF.

This chain links TRBV29-1 with TRBJ2-5, with D maybe TRBD1 (5 bases). In germline, CDR1 is SQVTM, CDR2 ANQGSEA. CDR3 length equals 13 residues. V shed 3 bases and J shed 5 bases, with 13 bases lying between them. CDR3 DNA sequence: TGCAGCGTTGACTCAGGGTTGCGGGAGACCCAGTACTTC. Translated, it gives CSVDSGLRETQYF.

V gene TRBV6-1 combines with J gene TRBJ1-6, with 9 bases lining up with TRBD1. This CDR3 region has 16 residues. Trimming cost V 3 bases and J 9 bases; bases outside gene matches: 9. Germline lookup yields CDR1 MNHNS and CDR2 SASEGT. CDR3 sequence (DNA): TGTGCCAGCAGTGAGCTACCGGGACAGGGCCCTTCACCCCTCCACTTT. It yields the protein CASSELPGQGPSPLHF.

V gene TRBV5-5 combines with J gene TRBJ1-5; unclear D gene. Germline V gene data show CDR1 as SGHKS and CDR2 as YYEKEE (reference sequence). V shed 3 bases and J shed 0 bases, with 10 bases lying between them. The CDR3 has 15 amino acids. In DNA form, the CDR3 reads TGTGCCAGCAGCTCCGCCGGTTATAGCAATCAGCCCCAGCATTTT. Its translation: CASSSAGYSNQPQHF.

CDR3 DNA sequence: TGCAGCGTTGGTGGACAGCCCTCTGGGGCCAACGTCCTGACTTTC. Its protein is CSVGGQPSGANVLTF. The gene calls are TRBV29-1 and TRBJ2-6, with TRBD1 as a possible D gene (6 bases). Germline CDR1 and CDR2: SQVTM and ANQGSEA. Trimming shortened V by 4 bases and J by 0 bases, and 10 bases separated the two germline ends. CDR3 length: 15 amino acids.

The chain links TRBV6-6 to TRBJ2-3, with D hard to call. The germline V and J ends were trimmed by 8 bases and 4 bases, with 13 bases remaining between them. This CDR3 comprises 13 residues. Germline assignment: CDR1 MNHNY and CDR2 SVGAGI (reference sequence). The CDR3 sequence: CASQRRWADTQYF. CDR3 DNA sequence: TGTGCCAGCCAGCGTCGGTGGGCAGATACGCAGTATTTT.

The count of this clone is one. In the same sample, other DNA sequences code for this CDR3. The rearrangement joins TRBV5-1 to TRBJ1-4; 7 nucleotides agree with TRBD1. CDR3 length: 14 amino acids. Looked up from germline, CDR1 is SGHRS and CDR2 is YFSETQ. J gave up 7 bases and V 4 bases, and 7 bases lay outside the gene matches. This CDR3 is CASSRTGVGEKLFF. For the CDR3, the DNA is TGCGCCAGCAGCCGGACAGGCGTTGGTGAAAAACTGTTTTTT.

The gene calls are TRBV5-1 and TRBJ2-7; 7 nucleotides match TRBD2. This CDR3 has 17 amino acids. The junction had 16 bases not matched to a gene; V was cut back by 5 bases and J by 2 bases. Germline loops: CDR1 SGHRS, CDR2 YFSETQ. CDR3 sequence: CASSRSGEGSTPYEQYF. In DNA, the CDR3 is TGCGCCAGCAGTAGGTCTGGGGAGGGGTCCACCCCCTACGAGCAGTACTTC.

V usage is TRBV4-3 and J usage is TRBJ2-1; 9 bases align to TRBD1. The germline CDR1 and CDR2 sequences are LGHNA and YSLEER. The CDR3 consists of 15 residues. The ends lost 4 bases at V and 3 bases at J; junction bases unmatched: 4. CDR3: CASSPRTGDYNEQFF. The CDR3 DNA is TGCGCCAGCAGCCCAAGGACAGGGGACTACAATGAGCAGTTCTTC.

V and J are TRBV9 and TRBJ2-5; the D is unclear. The CDR3 is 14 residues long. V lost 0 bases and J 3 bases, leaving 9 bases between the germline ends. In germline, CDR1 is SGDLS, CDR2 YYNGEE. CDR3 residues: CASSVGGRKETQYF. The CDR3 DNA follows: TGTGCCAGCAGCGTAGGAGGCCGGAAAGAGACCCAGTACTTC.

The CDR3 bases are TGTGCCAGCAGTTGGGACAGGGTAATGGGTACTGAAGCTTTCTTT. Protein product: CASSWDRVMGTEAFF. The V call is TRBV28, the J call TRBJ1-1; 9 bases match TRBD1. The junction had 8 bases not matched to a gene; V was cut back by 4 bases and J by 5 bases. CDR1 and CDR2 (germline): MDHEN, SYDVKM. This CDR3 region has 15 residues. Combining the CDR3 with reference TRBV28 and TRBJ1-1 gives the whole variable domain DVKVTQSSRYLVKRTGEKVFLECVQDMDHENMFWYRQDPGLGLRLIYFSYDVKMKEKGDIPEGYSVSREKKERFSLILESASTNQTSMYLCASSWDRVMGTEAFFGQGTRLTVV.

The sample holds a few counts of this clone. The genes are TRBV7-8 and TRBJ2-7; 14 positions agree with TRBD2. Germline trimming cut 5 bases from V and 2 bases from J; bases unmatched to any gene: 5. CDR1 and CDR2 from the germline V gene are SGHVS and FQNEAQ. This CDR3 is built from 16 residues. In DNA form, the CDR3 reads TGTGCCAGCAGCCCAGGACTAGCGGGGGGTACCTACGAGCAGTACTTC. It is translated as CASSPGLAGGTYEQYF.

The chain recombines TRBV6-5 with TRBJ1-6; TRBD1 aligns across 7 bases. Per germline, CDR1 MNHEY and CDR2 SVGAGI. With V trimmed by 2 bases and J by 10 bases, 5 bases remained unmatched. CDR3 length equals 14 residues. The CDR3 loop reads CASSYGDSASPLHF. CDR3 nucleotides: TGTGCCAGCAGTTACGGGGACAGTGCCTCACCCCTCCACTTT.

This chain connects TRBV9 to TRBJ2-5; the match to TRBD2 covers 8 bases. V lost 0 bases to trimming and J lost 4 bases; unmatched junction nucleotides: 5. The CDR3 covers 15 residues. Looked up from germline, CDR1 is SGDLS and CDR2 is YYNGEE. In DNA, the CDR3 is TGTGCCAGCAGCGTAGCTCGCGCGGGGGGAGAGACCCAGTACTTC. Its translation is CASSVARAGGETQYF.

The J gene is TRBJ2-2, the V gene TRBV6-4; D not resolved. CDR3 size: 12 residues. The germline V and J ends were trimmed by 6 bases and 7 bases, with 9 bases remaining between them. CDR1 is MRHNA and CDR2 is SNTAGT in the germline V gene. The CDR3 loop reads CASSRADGELFF. The CDR3 bases are TGTGCCAGCAGCCGAGCTGACGGGGAGCTGTTTTTT.

This sequence joins TRBV2 and TRBJ2-3; 10 bases line up with TRBD2. The CDR3 totals 15 residues. V shed 10 bases and J 2 bases; nucleotides not matched to a gene: 9. Per the germline V gene, CDR1 is SNHLY and CDR2 is FYNNEI. CDR3 in amino acids: CATAPSGGVTDTQYF. The CDR3 bases are TGTGCCACCGCCCCTAGCGGGGGAGTCACAGATACGCAGTATTTT.

A few counts support this clone. CDR3 coding DNA: TGTGCCAGCAGCCTAGGACTAGCGGAAGGGACCCAGTACTTC. It codes for CASSLGLAEGTQYF. The chain has TRBV6-5 and TRBJ2-5; 10 bases fit TRBD2. Germline CDR1 MNHEY, CDR2 SVGAGI. V trimming: 6 bases; J trimming: 7 bases; junction bases outside the gene matches: 8. The CDR3 is made up of 14 amino acids.

This clone was picked up one time. This chain joins TRBV25-1 and TRBJ2-7; no definite D call. Germline values: CDR1 MGHDK, CDR2 SYGVNS. This CDR3 spans 15 amino acids. Trimming stripped 1 base from V and 6 bases from J, with 16 bases between. Here the CDR3 reads CASSEFGILTGEQYF. The CDR3 region has the DNA TGTGCCAGCAGTGAATTCGGCATTTTGACGGGCGAGCAGTACTTC.

The rearrangement links TRBV7-2 to TRBJ1-6, with TRBD1 identical over 11 bases. Germline CDR1 SGHTA, CDR2 FQGNSA. CDR3 size: 18 residues. With 3 bases clipped from V and 4 bases from J, the junction kept 8 bases outside the gene matches. The CDR3 region has the DNA TGTGCCAGCAGCTTTAAGTCCGGGACAGGGGGTTATAATTCACCCCTCCACTTT. Translated, it gives CASSFKSGTGGYNSPLHF.

This clone turned up a few times. The genes are TRBV5-1 and TRBJ2-5; TRBD1 agrees at 9 bases. The ends lost 2 bases at V and 4 bases at J; junction bases unmatched: 15. CDR3 length: 18 amino acids. CDR1 is SGHRS and CDR2 is YFSETQ in the germline V gene. The CDR3 sequence: CASSLKSLTGGRAETQYF. The CDR3 DNA is TGCGCCAGCAGCTTAAAGTCCCTAACAGGGGGCAGGGCAGAGACCCAGTACTTC. The complete variable domain, with remaining parts taken from reference TRBV5-1 and TRBJ2-5, reads KAGVTQTPRYLIKTRGQQVTLSCSPISGHRSVSWYQQTPGQGLQFLFEYFSETQRNKGNFPGRFSGRQFSNSRSEMNVSTLELGDSALYLCASSLKSLTGGRAETQYFGPGTRLLVL.

The chain's CDR3 is CASSGLSSGTNTGELFF. For the CDR3, the DNA is TGTGCCAGCAGCGGTCTGAGCTCGGGGACGAACACCGGGGAGCTGTTTTTT. The chain joins TRBV9 to TRBJ2-2; tentatively, D is TRBD2 (5 bases). Germline V gene sequence: CDR1 SGDLS, CDR2 YYNGEE. The V and J ends lost 3 bases and 0 bases respectively, with 15 bases between them. The length of the CDR3 is 17 residues. Filled out from reference TRBV9 and TRBJ2-2, the complete variable domain reads DSGVTQTPKHLITATGQRVTLRCSPRSGDLSVYWYQQSLDQGLQFLIQYYNGEERAKGNILERFSAQQFPDLHSELNLSSLELGDSALYFCASSGLSSGTNTGELFFGEGSRLTVL.

This CDR3 reads CASSHLADSYEQYF. The CDR3 DNA reads TGTGCCAGCAGCCACCTAGCGGACTCCTACGAGCAGTACTTC. V and J are TRBV4-2 and TRBJ2-7, with TRBD2 matching 7 bases. Looked up from germline, CDR1 is LGHNA and CDR2 is YNFKEQ. This CDR3 comprises 14 residues. Losses at the gene ends were 3 bases for V and 0 bases for J; bases not matched to a gene: 2.

The V gene is TRBV11-2, the J gene TRBJ2-5, with D possibly matching TRBD1 (5 bases). The J call may not be correct, given that the DNA end is closer to TRBJ2-7. The CDR3 spans 17 residues. Germline V CDR1 and CDR2: SGHAT, FQNNGV. In DNA form, the CDR3 reads TGTGCCAGCAGCTTTTGGGGCAGCGTTCGAGTCCCCTACGAGCAGTACTTC. Translated, it gives CASSFWGSVRVPYEQYF.

This clone appeared a few times. This chain links TRBV6-5 with TRBJ2-3; weak D call: TRBD2 (5 bases). The germline V gene encodes CDR1 MNHEY and CDR2 SVGAGI. The CDR3 is 15 amino acids. V lost 0 bases and J 4 bases, leaving 11 bases between the germline ends. CDR3 sequence: CASSYSSGWADTQYF. Written as DNA, the CDR3 is TGTGCCAGCAGTTACTCCTCGGGGTGGGCAGATACGCAGTATTTT.

The chain combines TRBV29-1 with TRBJ2-3; D may be TRBD2 (5 bases). Trimming removed 7 bases from V and 7 bases from J, with 21 bases in between. There are 14 residues in the CDR3. The germline CDR1 and CDR2 sequences are SQVTM and ANQGSEA. The CDR3 DNA reads as TGCAGCGCCGCGGGTCCTCGAAAATTGAATACGCAGTATTTT. Encoded protein: CSAAGPRKLNTQYF.

The chain links TRBV4-3 to TRBJ2-2, with D unresolved. V was clipped by 4 bases and J by 1 base, with 4 bases between them. Germline CDR1 and CDR2: LGHNA and YSLEER. This CDR3 has 13 residues. The CDR3 sequence: CASSRQNTGELFF. The CDR3 DNA reads as TGCGCCAGCAGCCGGCAGAACACCGGGGAGCTGTTTTTT.

The rearrangement joins TRBV7-6 to TRBJ2-3; 13 bases match TRBD2. The CDR3 covers 18 residues. V trimming: 1 base; J trimming: 0 bases; junction bases outside the gene matches: 4. Germline V gene lookup returns CDR1 SGHVS and CDR2 FNYEAQ. The CDR3 DNA reads TGTGCCAGCAGCTTAGGACTAGCGGGGGGCACTAGCACAGATACGCAGTATTTT. Its translation is CASSLGLAGGTSTDTQYF.

As regards this clone: A read error may account for a junction end that differs from germline. V gene TRBV23-1 combines with J gene TRBJ2-5; 8 bases fit TRBD1. TRBV23-1 is reported as an ORF; its role is uncertain. This CDR3 is 11 amino acids long. CDR3 bases: TGCGCCAGCAGTCGATCAGGGGGCACGGACTTC. Translated: CASSRSGGTDF.

The chain has TRBV4-1 and TRBJ1-6, with 9 bases matching TRBD1. The CDR3 consists of 15 residues. Trimming took 4 bases from V and 7 from J; bases not matched to a gene: 5. Germline V gene data show CDR1 as MGHRA and CDR2 as YSYEKL. The CDR3 loop is CASSRGTGFNSPLHF. The CDR3 DNA reads as TGCGCCAGCAGCCGCGGGACAGGGTTCAATTCACCCCTCCACTTT.

Points on this clone: Different DNA sequences within this sample yield the same CDR3. This chain uses TRBV7-2 with TRBJ2-3; TRBD2 matches 12 bases. Per germline, CDR1 SGHTA and CDR2 FQGNSA. This CDR3 region has 16 residues. Trimming at V came to 5 bases and at J to 1 base, leaving 4 bases not matched to a gene. CDR3 residues: CASSPRTSGGTDTQYF. As DNA, the CDR3 is TGTGCCAGCAGCCCACGGACTAGCGGGGGCACAGATACGCAGTATTTT.